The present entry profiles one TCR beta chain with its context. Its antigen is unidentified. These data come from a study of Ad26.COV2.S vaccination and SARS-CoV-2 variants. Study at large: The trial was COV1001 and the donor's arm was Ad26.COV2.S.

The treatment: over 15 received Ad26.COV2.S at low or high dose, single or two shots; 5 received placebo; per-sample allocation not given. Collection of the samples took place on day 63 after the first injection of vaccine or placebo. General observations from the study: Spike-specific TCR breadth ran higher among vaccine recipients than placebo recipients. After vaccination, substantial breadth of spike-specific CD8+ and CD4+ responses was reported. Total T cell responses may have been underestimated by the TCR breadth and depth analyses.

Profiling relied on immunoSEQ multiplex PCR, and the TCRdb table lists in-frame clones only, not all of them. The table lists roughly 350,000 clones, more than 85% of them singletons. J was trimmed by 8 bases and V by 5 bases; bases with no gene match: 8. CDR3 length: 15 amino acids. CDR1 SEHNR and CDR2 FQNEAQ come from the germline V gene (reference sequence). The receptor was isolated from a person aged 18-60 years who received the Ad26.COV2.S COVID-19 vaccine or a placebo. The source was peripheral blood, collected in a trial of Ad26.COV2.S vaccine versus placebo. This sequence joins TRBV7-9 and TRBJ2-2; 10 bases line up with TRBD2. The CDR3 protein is CASSTGLADGGELFF. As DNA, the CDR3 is TGTGCCAGCAGCACCGGACTAGCGGACGGGGGGGAGCTGTTTTTT.